Sequencing of this TCR beta chain was carried out in a study of cytomegalovirus exposure and HLA in healthy donors. The sample holds one count of this clone. Its antigen is still unknown. J was trimmed by 5 bases and V by 7 bases; bases with no gene match: 8. Germline-derived CDR1 and CDR2 are SNHLY and FYNNEI. The length of the CDR3 is 14 residues. Study-level results: Subsequent analysis found a tendency for first-cohort TCR clusters to co-occur within the 120 or so validation repertoires.

Measured with immunoSEQ multiplex PCR; TCRdb has only the in-frame clones, and not every one. The repertoire consists of some 130,000 clones, with 88% occurring once and the leading ten covering roughly 1.4%. The gene calls are TRBV2 and TRBJ1-2; 9 bases agree with TRBD1. The sequenced sample was PBMCs. This TCR was recovered from a man under 40 in good health and CMV-seronegative. The CDR3 region is CASTDRGSLYGYTF. DNA of the CDR3: TGTGCCAGCACCGACAGGGGGTCTCTTTATGGCTACACCTTC. The full variable domain, with the rest looked up from reference TRBV2 and TRBJ1-2, is EPEVTQTPSHQVTQMGQEVILRCVPISNHLYFYWYRQILGQKVEFLVSFYNNEISEKSEIFDDQFSVERPDGSNFTLKIRSTKLEDSAMYFCASTDRGSLYGYTFGSGTRLTVV.